The present TCR beta chain was sequenced within a study of blood T cell repertoires in COVID-19 (dated by TCRdb to 2020 to 2022). About the investigation overall: The collaborator samples originated in the United States, Italy and Spain and spanned the acute and convalescent phases of COVID-19. The repertoires were released in a freely available public database meant as a resource for research on the immune response to SARS-CoV-2. The prospective study material was composed of cDNA or gDNA derived from T cells, B-cell-depleted T cells, or PBMCs. Where available, HLA class I and class II types were taken from metadata supplied by the sample provider and were not determined by assay-based typing. Deeply sampled blood TCRbeta repertoires from subjects exposed to, actively infected with, or recovered from COVID-19 were included in the dataset. Sample metadata almost always included a de-identified subject ID, COVID-19 status, age in years and sex. Samples were obtained from the ongoing ImmuneRACE study (first 160 participants) and from 1,200 or so subjects provided by 6 global collaborators. The investigation overall reported the following: How much clinical and demographic metadata was included differed by source and by participant, and the metadata was provided uncurated.

Via the germline V gene, CDR1 is SNHLY and CDR2 FYNNEI. The CDR3, cysteine through phenylalanine, is 13 amino acids long. The only DNA kept is the CDR3, 39 bases in frame from the first base. V loses 4 bases of germline sequence and J loses 0 bases, and the interval between the two ends is 4 bases. Each collaborating institution followed its own protocols to collect whole blood in K2EDTA tubes. Collaborator samples were shipped for TCRbeta analysis as frozen whole blood, isolated PBMCs, or DNA extracted from either sample type. TCRbeta CDR3 regions were amplified from genomic DNA by means of the immunoSEQ Assay, a bias-controlled multiplex PCR. Regarding the original processing steps: Nucleated cell counts per sample were estimated from amplification of reference gene primers within the assay. Sequence reads were collapsed and filtered to measure the absolute abundance of every unique TCRbeta CDR3 rearrangement. For each sample, productive Simpson clonality was calculated by taking the square root of Simpson's diversity index across productive rearrangements. TCRdb holds this immuneACCESS table with in-frame rearrangements only. Some clones are missing; in checked studies, unresolved V genes explain under half, and the rest has no known cause. That table is the source of V, J and clone size, and D and trimming were worked out from the DNA. The sample has 100,000 or so clones on record, roughly 80% of them singletons. The ten most abundant clones make up roughly 14% of the sample.

In the case of this clone: Its antigen is currently not known. The record has no base qualities; no much larger clone is one base away.

Recombination linked TRBV2 to TRBJ1-5, with the D gene too uncertain to name. This clonotype was sampled from a woman aged 80 or older with acute or convalescent COVID-19. Sequencing used peripheral blood. The CDR3 protein sequence reads: CASSGPSNQPQHF. The DNA sequence is as follows: TGTGCCAGCAGTGGGCCTAGCAATCAGCCCCAGCATTTT. Full variable domain (CDR3 extended with the reference TRBV2 and TRBJ1-5 proteins): EPEVTQTPSHQVTQMGQEVILRCVPISNHLYFYWYRQILGQKVEFLVSFYNNEISEKSEIFDDQFSVERPDGSNFTLKIRSTKLEDSAMYFCASSGPSNQPQHFGDGTRLSIL.